Detailed here is one T cell receptor (beta chain). The sample originates from a study of shared clonotypes between healthy human individuals. The healthy adult donors were HIV-negative and reported no recent acute infections or vaccinations. When replicate PCRs were run on unsorted PBMC, they used about 300 ng DNA, tens of thousands of T cell genomes. As originally analysed: With immunoSEQ giving junction-only sequences and no quality scores, filtering differed. The assay was immunoSEQ multiplex PCR, and TCRdb's table has in-frame clones only and misses some. V and J calls and clone size are copied from that table; D and trimming were computed from the DNA. This sample has 450,000 or so clones; around 77% occur once, and the top ten carry approximately 12%. The CDR3 has 15 amino acids. V was cut by 0 bases and J by 2 bases, with 8 bases left in between. In germline, CDR1 is MNHEY, CDR2 SMNVEV (reference sequence).

The chain joins TRBV27 to TRBJ2-1; D uncertain. The receptor comes from a woman between 35 and 50 years old in good health. Some clones in this sample may be carry-over from other donors' samples. The sequenced sample was PBMCs. CDR3 loop: CASSLSILPYNEQFF. In DNA, the CDR3 is TGTGCCAGCAGTTTATCGATACTACCCTACAATGAGCAGTTCTTC.